This TCR beta chain was profiled in a study of shared T cell receptors in the human thymus (dated by TCRdb to 2020 to 2023). Regarding the study in general: The study examined how self-reactive, shared T-cell receptor alpha chains are generated in the human thymus.

The library was prepared using the immunoSEQ multiplex PCR assay. This immuneACCESS table, as held by TCRdb, lists in-frame sequences with V and J called but not all clones. Of the missing ones, under half trace to an unresolved V gene in checked studies; the others have no known cause. The sample contains roughly 700,000 clones, around 87% of them found a single time. In total, the top ten clones hold about 0.01% of the sample. Compared with germline, V lacks 5 bases and J lacks 0 bases; bases without a gene match: 20. From cysteine to phenylalanine, the CDR3 is 21 amino acids long. The DNA shown is the 63-base CDR3, in frame from base 1. CDR1 MDHEN and CDR2 SYDVKM were looked up in the germline V gene. Comment on this clone: The antigen this receptor binds is unknown. Base qualities are missing; no much larger clone stands one base away.

The same sample was also studied in work on human thymus T cells. According to the second study: Immunologically healthy infants undergoing open corrective cardiac surgery for congenital heart defects in Finland were used as donors. The thymus tissue came from surgical resects taken out during corrective cardiac surgery. Biased V and J gene segment usage appeared to be present in both thymic and peripheral blood repertoires. The related research found that thymic TCR repertoires overlapped highly between unrelated individuals. The study characterized TCR alpha and beta repertoires from roughly 8 infant thymus samples and a few related peripheral blood samples. The infant donors were about 7 to 244 days old, and the cohort included roughly six males and two females. After being mechanically released from the tissue, thymocytes were kept at -70 degrees C in pellets of about 8.5-32 million cells. A QIAsymphony instrument was used to extract genomic DNA from the frozen cell pellets. The immunoSEQ multiplex PCR assay was used to amplify the TCRB and TCRAD loci from a standardized quantity of quality-controlled genomic DNA. The V(D)J region was spanned by amplicons of a length sufficient to cover the CDR3 and to identify V and J genes. Through the commercial immunoSEQ service, the amplicons were sequenced on an Illumina platform. Primer bias and sequencing errors were corrected using previously described methods, and TCRAD and TCRB definitions followed the IMGT database. The repertoires were analysed using immunoSEQ Analyzer 3.0 and VDJTools for basic statistics, V/J segment usage, diversity estimates, rarefaction and pairwise overlap. Diversity was estimated with Chao1, ChaoE, Efron-Thisted, Shannon and inverse Simpson indices, and also on datasets down-sampled to the smallest sample. For repertoire overlap, CDR3 nucleotide sequence, V gene and J gene had to match strictly, and clustering was done by Jaccard-based multidimensional scaling. On average, thymus samples yielded about 810,000 unique TCRB clonotypes, whereas blood samples yielded approximately 90,000.

This sequence uses TRBV28 and TRBJ2-4; TRBD2 matches 9 bases in the middle. The source is a boy under two years old with a congenital heart defect. Donor details come from another sample of the same person, matched by shared clones. Sequencing was done on a sample of thymocytes. The bases read TGTGCCAGCAGTCTCCCTATAGGGCGGGGGGGCGAACGCCAAGCCAAAAACATTCAGTACTTC. Its protein product is CASSLPIGRGGERQAKNIQYF. Extended through the reference TRBV28 and TRBJ2-4 proteins, this CDR3 yields the full variable domain: DVKVTQSSRYLVKRTGEKVFLECVQDMDHENMFWYRQDPGLGLRLIYFSYDVKMKEKGDIPEGYSVSREKKERFSLILESASTNQTSMYLCASSLPIGRGGERQAKNIQYFGAGTRLSVL.